This is a list of T cell receptor beta chains from one sample in a study of T-cell reconstitution after alpha-beta-depleted transplantation in children. From the PCR reads, TCRdb called clonotypes with MiXCR, one entry per CDR3 protein. The sample has over 550,000 distinct CDR3 sequences, approximately 10% seen once; the top ten hold about 4.3%. Specimen: PBMCs from the stem cell graft donor, collected from the stem cell graft. The source of these receptors is a human donor who donated a stem cell graft to a child with acute myeloid leukemia. The CDR3 runs from the conserved cysteine through the conserved F or W.

TRBV20-1,CSGQSGGGYEQYF
TRBV30,CAWSVPGLATDTQYF
TRBV12-3/TRBV12-4,CASSFESGSGTDTQYF
TRBV11-2,CASSPGAGFMNTEAFF
TRBV21-1,CASSKDSTGELFF
TRBV5-1,CASSPSGLAGITDTQYF
TRBV18,CASSRLAGEYNEQFF
TRBV11-3,CASSLETLDTQYF
TRBV20-1,CSADELAGGYNEQFF
TRBV5-1,CASSFTSRTAPEAFF
TRBV5-1,CASSLEQANSPLHF
TRBV15,CATSRGGVEGNIQYF
TRBV4-3,CASSQDVAGGNTGELFF
TRBV20-1,CSVTDTGGNSPLHF
TRBV5-1,CASRRTPHGGGETQYF
TRBV7-2,CASSLDGVETQYF
TRBV20-1,CCARDKGMTNEKLFF
TRBV5-1,CASSPAGGEGNTIYF
TRBV5-1,CASSSGTSSSYEQYF
TRBV24-1,CATSDRDDPYTDTQYF
TRBV12-3/TRBV12-4,CASSLRISGEKLFF
TRBV7-3,CASSLRRQGRNYGYTF
TRBV7-3,CASSPGLGAGNEQFF
TRBV12-3/TRBV12-4,CASTRRGTLYEQYF
TRBV29-1,CSGTGSGNTIYF
TRBV29-1,CSVVGGRGKETQYF
TRBV10-3,CATRIDRLGTEAFF
TRBV5-1,CASSRTDRGYEQYF
TRBV12-3/TRBV12-4,CASSPPTGGTDTIYF
TRBV12-3/TRBV12-4,CASTTAATYEQYF
TRBV20-1,CSARRPRGVGLGVNEQFF
TRBV6-5,CASSSTGVIKETQYF
TRBV2,CASSEWIATAYNSPLHF
TRBV28,CASTRGTGAYEQYF
TRBV5-1,CASSFQPSNYGYTF
TRBV2,CASRTTMGETQYF
TRBV12-3/TRBV12-4,CASILVWPGELFF
TRBV12-3/TRBV12-4,CASSFTGLAGGSTQYF
TRBV5-5,CASSLGAGSYNEQFF
TRBV12-3/TRBV12-4,CASSPPGGRGVDTQYF
TRBV29-1,CSVTGTASGNTIYF
TRBV7-6,CASSPRSAGGHSTGELFF
TRBV9,CASSVTGTGSAEQYF
TRBV20-1,CSAREGRQGASGPQHF
TRBV5-1,CASSSGQATYEQYF
TRBV12-3/TRBV12-4,CASNRAGGAYNEQFF
TRBV29-1,CSARVGALAETQYF
TRBV7-3,CASSVGLVGDTQYF
TRBV6-2/TRBV6-3,CASSYAFYEQYF
TRBV6-5,CASSYIAGGLYEQYF
TRBV20-1,CSARDRADFHYGYTF
TRBV7-9,CASRRGEGNIQYF
TRBV15,CATSFRSTGAYEQYF
TRBV20-1,CSARKGRSSGSRLADTQYF
TRBV20-1,CSARGASGSRVETQYF
TRBV25-1,CASSEPPSGSGRYEQYF
TRBV19,CASSIQGAKNIQYF
TRBV5-5,CASSLDLPREQYF
TRBV4-1,CASSPSGVKVNEQFF